Listed below are T cell receptor beta chains from one sample, sequenced in a study of cytomegalovirus exposure and HLA in healthy donors. Sequenced by immunoSEQ multiplex PCR; TCRdb stores in-frame clones only, minus some. The sample contains 150,000 to 200,000 clones, 70% to 80% of which appear only once. Sequenced: PBMCs. The source of these receptors is a young woman in good health and CMV-seropositive. Both conserved end residues are part of each CDR3. A D gene is named only where the DNA matches it firmly. Rows give clone size only sometimes, using once, few, many, or a class for an expanded clone.

J gene,V gene,CDR3 length,D gene,clone size,CDR3 DNA,CDR3 protein
TRBJ1-6,TRBV5-6,15,TRBD1,NA,TGTGCCAGCAGCGACCGGGACAGAACGAAATCACCCCTCCACTTT,CASSDRDRTKSPLHF
TRBJ1-5,TRBV6-4,13,NA,NA,TGTGCCAGCAGTCTTGACAGGAATCAGCCCCAGCATTTT,CASSLDRNQPQHF
TRBJ2-7,TRBV10-3,15,NA,once,TGTGCCATCAGTGAGAGCCGCTTCGTTTATGACGAGCAGTACTTC,CAISESRFVYDEQYF
TRBJ1-5,TRBV30,13,NA,NA,TGTGCCTGGAGTAATAGGGGGAATCAGCCCCAGCATTTT,CAWSNRGNQPQHF
TRBJ2-1,TRBV4-2,16,NA,NA,TGTGCCAGCAGCCAAGTAAGTTGGAGGGCGGACGATGAGCAGTTCTTC,CASSQVSWRADDEQFF
TRBJ1-5,TRBV29-1,14,TRBD1,NA,TGCAGCGTTGCGGGACAGGGGGCAGGACAGCCCCAGCATTTT,CSVAGQGAGQPQHF
TRBJ2-2,TRBV7-2,16,NA,NA,TGTGCCAGCAGCCCACGACTAGGGGTGGTAGGCGGGGAGCTGTTTTTT,CASSPRLGVVGGELFF
TRBJ1-5,TRBV7-8,15,NA,few,TGTGCCAGCAGCTCAGACAGGAGAAGCAATCAGCCCCAGCATTTT,CASSSDRRSNQPQHF
TRBJ2-1,TRBV4-1,15,NA,NA,TGCGCCAGCAGCCAAGATGGCCGGGGGTACGGTGAGCAGTTCTTC,CASSQDGRGYGEQFF
TRBJ2-4,TRBV7-9,16,TRBD1,once,TGTGCCAGCAGCCTGGGACAGCGCTTGGAGGAAAACATTCAGTACTTC,CASSLGQRLEENIQYF
TRBJ2-7,TRBV18,17,TRBD2,NA,TGTGCCAGCTCACGAACGGGACTAGCGGGGGCGCCCGGCGAGCAGTACTTC,CASSRTGLAGAPGEQYF
TRBJ2-7,TRBV4-1,18,TRBD2,NA,TGCGCCAGCAGCCAACCGTGGGCCCGGACTAGCGGGATCTACGAGCAGTACTTC,CASSQPWARTSGIYEQYF
TRBJ2-7,TRBV14,13,TRBD2,NA,TGTGCCAGCAGCCAAGGGGCGGGAGTCGAGCAGTACTTC,CASSQGAGVEQYF
TRBJ2-3,TRBV18,15,NA,few,TGTGCCAGCTCACCAGGCGGGTCTAGCACAGATACGCAGTATTTT,CASSPGGSSTDTQYF
TRBJ1-2,TRBV6-5,12,NA,NA,TGTGCCAGCAAAACCCCCGGAGAAGGCTACACCTTC,CASKTPGEGYTF
TRBJ2-7,TRBV29-1,14,NA,NA,TGCAGCGTTGGTCCTAGATTGGGGACATACGAGCAGTACTTC,CSVGPRLGTYEQYF
TRBJ1-2,TRBV2,16,TRBD1,NA,TGTGCCAGCAGTGCCTCGGGGACAGGGATTAACTATGGCTACACCTTC,CASSASGTGINYGYTF
TRBJ1-1,TRBV6-5,14,NA,NA,TGTGCCAGCAGTTACTTACAGGGATCAACTGAAGCTTTCTTT,CASSYLQGSTEAFF
TRBJ2-1,TRBV5-5,15,TRBD1,NA,TGTGCCAGCAGCTTGGATGGGGACAGTTACAATGAGCAGTTCTTC,CASSLDGDSYNEQFF
TRBJ1-3,TRBV5-6,14,NA,NA,TGTGCCAGCAGCTGGGGGGAGTATGGAAACACCATATATTTT,CASSWGEYGNTIYF
TRBJ2-7,TRBV4-3,16,TRBD2,once,TGCGCCAGCAGCCAAGATCATGGACTAGCGGCCTCCGAGCAGTACTTC,CASSQDHGLAASEQYF
TRBJ1-1,TRBV11-2,16,TRBD1,NA,TGTGCCAGCAGATATGGACAGGGGACTAAGAACACTGAAGCTTTCTTT,CASRYGQGTKNTEAFF
TRBJ1-2,TRBV7-9,14,TRBD1,few,TGTGCCAGCAGCTTAGCCCGGACAGGGCATGGCTACACCTTC,CASSLARTGHGYTF
TRBJ1-1,TRBV6-1,13,TRBD1,NA,TGTGCCAGCGGAGAGACAGGGGTTACTGAAGCTTTCTTT,CASGETGVTEAFF
TRBJ2-3,TRBV9,12,NA,NA,TGTGCCTCGGGGGATGAGGCAGATACGCAGTATTTT,CASGDEADTQYF
TRBJ2-7,TRBV27,13,NA,NA,TGTGCCAGCAGTTTAAAGCTATCCTACGAGCAGTACTTC,CASSLKLSYEQYF
TRBJ2-3,TRBV11-3,18,TRBD2,NA,TGTGCCAGCAGCTCAGGACTAGCGGGGCCCAAATTCACAGATACGCAGTATTTT,CASSSGLAGPKFTDTQYF
TRBJ2-1,TRBV5-1,14,TRBD2,NA,TGCGCCAGCAGCTCCAAGCGGGGCTACAATGAGCAGTTCTTC,CASSSKRGYNEQFF